A few counts support the clone carrying this TCR beta chain. The V end was cut by 5 bases, the J end by 6 bases, with 20 bases between. This CDR3 is 16 amino acids long. The germline V gene has CDR1 MNHNS and CDR2 SASEGT. TCRdb recomputed calls from the RT-PCR reads with MiXCR, one row per CDR3 protein. Of about a million distinct CDR3 sequences in the sample, around 17% were seen once. The sample belongs to a study of patients and donors after allogeneic stem cell transplantation. This sequence originates from a human donor who was either an allogeneic HSCT recipient or a stem cell or donor lymphocyte infusion donor (not recorded which). It is not recorded whose cells these are; they may come from a transplant donor. The sequenced sample consisted of blood, either unsorted or a sorted T cell fraction (not recorded which). This chain joins TRBV6-1 and TRBJ1-5; maybe TRBD1 (5 bases). The CDR3 sequence is CASSNTQLGGGQPQHF. The CDR3 DNA is TGTGCCAGCAGTAACACCCAACTCGGGGGGGGTCAGCCCCAGCATTTT.